The clone carrying this T cell receptor (beta chain) was counted a few times. Its cognate antigen is unknown. Treatment defined: roughly 10-day PBMC culture with coronavirus spike peptide pools or control peptides (ViraFEST assay). ViraFEST used peptide pools to expand antigen-specific T cells before TCR sequencing. An Oncomine TCR Beta short-read assay was used to sequence the DNA from cultured CD4+ T cells. One entry per CDR3 protein results from TCRdb running MiXCR on the PCR reads. The profile shows over 12,000 distinct CDR3 sequences, less than 50% of them singletons. This record belongs to a study of vaccination and CD4 T cells after COVID-19. Study summary: Overlapping peptides covering the spike proteins of SARS-CoV-2, HCoV-NL63, HCoV-OC43 and HCoV-229E were added to stimulate cells. Each control was exposed to a CEFX pool, an HIV-1 Nef pool, or no peptide at all.

With V trimmed by 4 bases and J by 9 bases, 7 bases remained unmatched. The CDR3 sequence is 14 residues long. Germline V lookup: CDR1 LNHDA, CDR2 SQIVND (reference sequence). Sequencing input: cultured CD4+ T cells from blood. The clonotype originates from a human donor with COVID-19. The chain has TRBV19 and TRBJ2-1; TRBD2 agrees at 9 bases. CDR3 loop: CASSSGGAVGEQFF. The CDR3 nucleotides are TGTGCCAGTAGTAGCGGGGGGGCCGTTGGTGAGCAGTTCTTC. The full variable domain, with the rest looked up from reference TRBV19 and TRBJ2-1, is DGGITQSPKYLFRKEGQNVTLSCEQNLNHDAMYWYRQDPGQGLRLIYYSQIVNDFQKGDIAEGYSVSREKKESFPLTVTSAQKNPTAFYLCASSSGGAVGEQFFGPGTRLTVL.